This passage covers 9 T cell receptor beta chains from one sample sequenced in a study of beta chain features in type 1 diabetes. Study-wide results and limits: Researchers report that Type 1 diabetes patients had moderately but significantly shorter TCRB CDR3s across all four CD4+ subsets.

Their antigens are not known. Every isolated RNA sample was fully reverse transcribed, so sequencing captured expressed TCRB transcripts. Here immunoSEQ multiplex PCR was the method, and the copy in TCRdb shows in-frame clones only, minus some. This repertoire shows 160,000 or so clones, just over 8% found once; its top ten account for around 0.5%. The material sequenced was central memory CD4+ T cells from blood. The origin of the receptors is a young woman with type 1 diabetes.

Comment on this clone: The same CDR3 can be traced to other DNA sequences in this sample. V and J are TRBV5-1 and TRBJ1-1; 8 nucleotides agree with TRBD1. The CDR3 runs 14 residues. Germline CDR1 reads SGHRS; CDR2 reads YFSETQ. V dropped 3 bases and J dropped 1; count of bases not matched to a gene: 2. DNA for the CDR3: TGCGCCAGCAGCTCGGGGACAGGGAACACTGAAGCTTTCTTT. Its protein product is CASSSGTGNTEAFF. Full variable domain (missing parts from reference TRBV5-1 and TRBJ1-1): KAGVTQTPRYLIKTRGQQVTLSCSPISGHRSVSWYQQTPGQGLQFLFEYFSETQRNKGNFPGRFSGRQFSNSRSEMNVSTLELGDSALYLCASSSGTGNTEAFFGQGTRLTVV.

This clone was observed a handful of times. The V gene is TRBV7-2, the J gene TRBJ2-5; no definite D call. The CDR3 is 11 amino acids. Germline values: CDR1 SGHTA, CDR2 FQGNSA. Trimming pared 6 bases from V and 7 bases from J, leaving 9 bases between. The CDR3 DNA reads TGTGCCAGCAGTTCCCACTCGACCCAGTACTTC. Translated: CASSSHSTQYF.

This clone was counted between two and nine times. The J gene is TRBJ1-6, the V gene TRBV14; maybe TRBD1 (6 bases). Between the trimmed V and J ends, which lost 0 bases and 7 bases, there was a span of 13 bases. This CDR3 is built from 16 residues. CDR1 is SGHDN, CDR2 FVKESK, per germline. CDR3 protein: CASSQDTGLGNSPLHF. The CDR3 region has the DNA TGTGCCAGCAGCCAAGACACAGGGCTAGGGAATTCACCCCTCCACTTT.

This chain joins TRBV9 and TRBJ2-2; D is possibly TRBD2 (5 bases). The germline V gene has CDR1 SGDLS and CDR2 YYNGEE. The CDR3 is made up of 15 amino acids. V lost 4 bases to trimming and J lost 6 bases, with 16 bases between them. This CDR3 reads CASSPRGRSAGELFF. The CDR3 nucleotides read TGTGCCAGCAGCCCCCGGGGTAGATCGGCCGGGGAGCTGTTTTTT.

In its sample, this clone was seen a few times. V usage is TRBV5-4 and J usage is TRBJ2-4; D is possibly TRBD2 (5 bases). Trimming took 0 bases from V and 1 from J, leaving 8 bases between them. The CDR3 length is 15 residues. Germline V gene sequence: CDR1 SGHNT, CDR2 YYREEE (reference sequence). In nucleotides, the CDR3 is TGTGCCAGCAGCTTGGGGGAGCGGGCCAAAAACATTCAGTACTTC. Amino acid sequence: CASSLGERAKNIQYF.

The table lists this clone with a few counts. The chain uses TRBV29-1 and TRBJ1-1; 9 nucleotides align to TRBD1. The CDR3 spans 16 residues. The junction had 10 bases not matched to a gene; V was cut back by 4 bases and J by 1 base. Germline V gives CDR1 SQVTM, CDR2 ANQGSEA. CDR3 nucleotide sequence: TGCAGCGTTGGGGGGGAGGGACAGGGTAGGAACACTGAAGCTTTCTTT. Its translation is CSVGGEGQGRNTEAFF.

This sequence joins TRBV28 and TRBJ2-7; D possibly corresponds to TRBD1 (6 bases). This CDR3 contains 13 residues. Trimming cost V 10 bases and J 6 bases, with 19 bases left between them. The germline CDR1 and CDR2 sequences are MDHEN and SYDVKM. CDR3 nucleotides: TGTGCCACTCTGAGGGGGAGCCCTCTCGAGCAGTACTTC. Protein: CATLRGSPLEQYF.

This clone was seen a handful of times. The CDR3 region has the DNA TGTGCCAGCAGCCCCCGGGGGGGCTCCTACAATGAGCAGTTCTTC. It codes for CASSPRGGSYNEQFF. The V call is TRBV11-2, the J call TRBJ2-1; 8 nucleotides agree with TRBD2. The V gene's germline CDR1 is SGHAT and CDR2 FQNNGV. V shed 5 bases and J 0 bases; nucleotides not matched to a gene: 3. The CDR3 has 15 amino acids.

This clone was counted between two and nine times. V and J are TRBV7-2 and TRBJ2-2; no definite D call. Trimming removed 2 bases at V and 1 base at J, with 11 bases between. CDR1 is SGHTA, CDR2 FQGNSA, per germline. The CDR3 is 16 residues long. The CDR3 is CASSLSPTRNTGELFF. The CDR3 DNA reads TGTGCCAGCAGCTTAAGCCCCACGAGGAACACCGGGGAGCTGTTTTTT.